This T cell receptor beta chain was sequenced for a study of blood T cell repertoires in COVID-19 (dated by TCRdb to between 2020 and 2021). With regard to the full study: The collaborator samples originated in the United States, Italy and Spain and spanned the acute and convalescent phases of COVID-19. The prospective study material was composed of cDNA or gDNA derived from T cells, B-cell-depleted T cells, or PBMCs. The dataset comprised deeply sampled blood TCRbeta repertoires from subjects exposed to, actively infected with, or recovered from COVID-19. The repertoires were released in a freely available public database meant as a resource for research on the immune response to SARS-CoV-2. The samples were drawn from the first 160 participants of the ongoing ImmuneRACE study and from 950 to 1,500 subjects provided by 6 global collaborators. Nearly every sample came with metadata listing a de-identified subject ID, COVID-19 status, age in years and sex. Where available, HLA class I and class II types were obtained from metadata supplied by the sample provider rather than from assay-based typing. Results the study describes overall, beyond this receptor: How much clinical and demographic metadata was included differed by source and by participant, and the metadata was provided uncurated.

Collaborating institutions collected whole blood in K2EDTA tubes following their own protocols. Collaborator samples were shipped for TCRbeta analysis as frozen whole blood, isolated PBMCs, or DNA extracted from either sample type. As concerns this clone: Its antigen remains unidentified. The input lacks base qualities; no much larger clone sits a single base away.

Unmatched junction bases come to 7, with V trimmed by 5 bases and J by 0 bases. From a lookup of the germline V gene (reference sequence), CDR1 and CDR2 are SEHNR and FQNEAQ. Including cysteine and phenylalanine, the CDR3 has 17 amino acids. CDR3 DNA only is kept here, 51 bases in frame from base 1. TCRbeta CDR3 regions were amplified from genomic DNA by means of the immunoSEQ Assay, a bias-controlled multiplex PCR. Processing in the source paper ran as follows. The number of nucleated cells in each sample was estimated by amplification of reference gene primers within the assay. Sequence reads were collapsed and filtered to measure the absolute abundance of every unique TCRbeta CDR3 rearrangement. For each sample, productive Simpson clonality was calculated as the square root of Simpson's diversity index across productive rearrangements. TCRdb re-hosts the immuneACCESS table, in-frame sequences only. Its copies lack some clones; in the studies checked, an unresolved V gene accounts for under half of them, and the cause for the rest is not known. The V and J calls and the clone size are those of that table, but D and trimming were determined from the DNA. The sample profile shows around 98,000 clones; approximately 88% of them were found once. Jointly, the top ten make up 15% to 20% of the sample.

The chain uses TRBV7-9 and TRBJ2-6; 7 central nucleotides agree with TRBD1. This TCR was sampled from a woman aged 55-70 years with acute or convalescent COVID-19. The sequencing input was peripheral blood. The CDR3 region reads CASSIRDSNSGANVLTF. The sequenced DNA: TGTGCCAGCAGCATCCGGGACAGCAACTCTGGGGCCAACGTCCTGACTTTC.